This T cell receptor (beta chain) derives from a study of CD8+CD57+ T cells in acquired aplastic anemia. Germline assignment: CDR1 MNHNS and CDR2 SASEGT. This CDR3 region has 16 residues. After removal of 6 bases from V and 4 bases from J, the junction contained 7 bases not matched to a gene. The template for TCR beta VDJ and CDR3 sequence profiling was genomic DNA. A single record per CDR3 protein comes from TCRdb applying MiXCR to the reads. The sample contains roughly 250,000 distinct CDR3 sequences, approximately 45% of which appear only once. Previously, flow cytometry had revealed CD8+CD57+ cell expansion in the patients chosen for sequencing.

This sequence originates from a human donor with aplastic anemia. Sequenced material: sorted CD4+, CD8+, or CD8+CD57+ T cells (not recorded which) from PBMCs. The chain uses TRBV6-1 and TRBJ2-2, with 11 bases lining up with TRBD2. The CDR3 DNA reads as TGTGCCAGCAGGCAACTAGCGGGAGCGGGCACCGGGGAGCTGTTTTTT. Its protein product is CASRQLAGAGTGELFF.